The T cell receptor (beta chain) under discussion was sequenced for a study of blood T cell repertoires in COVID-19. Study as a whole: Samples of COVID-19 (acute and convalescent) were obtained from the United States, Italy and Spain. Sources were T cells, B-cell-depleted T cells, or PBMCs; the material itself was cDNA or gDNA.

Original data processing: The assay estimated nucleated cells by amplifying reference gene primers. Method: immunoSEQ multiplex PCR; TCRdb's copy keeps in-frame clones and lacks some. That table supplies the V and J calls and clone size; D and trimming were determined from the DNA. The data show approximately 160,000 clones, with about 74% seen just once and around 8.1% held by the top ten. CDR1 GTSNPN and CDR2 SVGIG come from the germline V gene (reference sequence). The CDR3 has 8 residues if both end residues are counted. This clone was counted between two and nine times. The CDR3 does not end in the conserved phenylalanine or tryptophan, so this is likely a read error. The DNA is omitted, as the CDR3 cannot be located on it reliably, and the CDR3 follows TCRdb's listing.

The material sequenced was peripheral blood. The rearrangement uses TRBV30 and TRBJ1-1; TRBD1 reflects the table's D call only, with no check against the DNA. The receptor comes from a man in his fifties or sixties with acute or convalescent COVID-19. The CDR3 loop reads CAWRGVGD.